The rows below give T cell receptor beta chains drawn from one sample of a study of shared clonotypes between healthy human individuals. Sequencing used immunoSEQ multiplex PCR; TCRdb keeps in-frame clones, though not all of them. The sample lists millions of clones, roughly 96% occurring once. The sequencing sample was made of naive CD4+ T cells sorted from blood. The origin of the receptors is a man between 18 and 35 years old in good health. Both conserved end residues are part of each CDR3. The D gene is left open where the match is weak. Some rows mark clone size as missing; the rest say once, few, many or name a class of expanded clone.

abundance	j_gene	v_gene	d_gene	CDR3aa	CDR3nt
NA	TRBJ1-1	TRBV4-2	NA	CASSPPAWNTEAFF	TGTGCCAGCAGCCCTCCTGCTTGGAACACTGAAGCTTTCTTT
NA	TRBJ2-7	TRBV5-1	NA	CASSFGQPIDEQYF	TGCGCCAGCAGCTTTGGACAGCCCATCGACGAGCAGTACTTC
NA	TRBJ2-1	TRBV2	TRBD1	CASSSDRGAYNEQFF	TGTGCCAGCAGCTCCGACAGGGGGGCGTACAATGAGCAGTTCTTC
NA	TRBJ1-4	TRBV7-9	NA	CASSLGHSATNEKLFF	TGTGCCAGCAGCTTAGGGCATTCTGCAACTAATGAAAAACTGTTTTTT
NA	TRBJ2-3	TRBV12-5	NA	CASGLVGENTQYF	TGTGCTAGTGGTTTGGTAGGTGAAAATACGCAGTATTTT
NA	TRBJ2-1	TRBV11-2	NA	CASRDLINEQFF	TGTGCCAGCAGGGATTTGATCAATGAGCAGTTCTTC
NA	TRBJ1-1	TRBV6-5	NA	CASSRRWGTEAFF	TGTGCCAGCTCCAGGAGGTGGGGGACTGAAGCTTTCTTT
NA	TRBJ1-1	TRBV7-3	NA	CASKKFVDTEAFF	TGTGCCAGCAAAAAATTCGTCGACACTGAAGCTTTCTTT
NA	TRBJ1-5	TRBV7-8	TRBD1	CASSSRTGVSNQPQHF	TGTGCCAGCAGCTCAAGGACAGGAGTAAGCAATCAGCCCCAGCATTTT
NA	TRBJ2-7	TRBV7-6	TRBD1	CASSFAAGQGAYEQYF	TGTGCCAGCAGCTTTGCCGCGGGACAGGGGGCCTACGAGCAGTACTTC
NA	TRBJ1-1	TRBV10-3	NA	CAISETRGINTEAFF	TGTGCCATCAGTGAAACCAGGGGTATTAACACTGAAGCTTTCTTT
NA	TRBJ2-5	TRBV4-3	TRBD2	CASSPGTSGSFQETQYF	TGCGCCAGCAGTCCCGGGACTAGCGGGTCGTTCCAAGAGACCCAGTACTTC
NA	TRBJ1-5	TRBV27	TRBD1	CASSSGTGNQPQHF	TGTGCCAGCAGTTCCGGGACAGGGAATCAGCCCCAGCATTTT
NA	TRBJ1-4	TRBV25-1	TRBD1	CASSGGTGEFNEKLFF	TGTGCCAGCAGTGGGGGGACAGGGGAGTTTAATGAAAAACTGTTTTTT
NA	TRBJ1-2	TRBV18	NA	CASSPDTNGYTF	TGTGCCAGCTCACCTGACACTAATGGCTACACCTTC
once	TRBJ2-1	TRBV6-5	TRBD2	CASRTLAGGYNEQFF	TGTGCCAGCAGAACACTAGCGGGAGGGTACAATGAGCAGTTCTTC
NA	TRBJ2-1	TRBV2	TRBD2	CASTGLADSYNEQFF	TGTGCCAGTACAGGACTAGCGGACTCCTACAATGAGCAGTTCTTC
NA	TRBJ2-5	TRBV9	TRBD2	CASSVTVAGGPGETQYF	TGTGCCAGCAGCGTAACCGTCGCGGGAGGGCCGGGGGAGACCCAGTACTTC
NA	TRBJ1-5	TRBV6-1	NA	CASSGEGGGNQPQHF	TGTGCCAGCAGTGGGGAGGGAGGGGGTAATCAGCCCCAGCATTTT
NA	TRBJ1-3	TRBV10-3	NA	CAISEGPLSGNTIYF	TGTGCCATCAGTGAGGGACCTCTCTCTGGAAACACCATATATTTT
NA	TRBJ2-7	TRBV10-3	TRBD2	CAISDSAGGSREQYF	TGTGCCATCAGTGACTCAGCGGGAGGTTCGAGGGAGCAGTACTTC
NA	TRBJ2-5	TRBV9	NA	CASSIGTQETQYF	TGTGCCAGCAGCATCGGGACTCAAGAGACCCAGTACTTC
NA	TRBJ2-7	TRBV4-3	NA	CASSQTPGQNYEQYF	TGCGCCAGCAGCCAAACCCCGGGACAAAACTACGAGCAGTACTTC
NA	TRBJ2-5	TRBV6-1	NA	CASSGRATVETQYF	TGTGCCAGCAGTGGCCGGGCCACAGTGGAGACCCAGTACTTC
NA	TRBJ2-1	TRBV25-1	NA	CASSETSGGRGEQFF	TGTGCCAGCAGTGAAACCAGTGGGGGTCGCGGTGAGCAGTTCTTC
once	TRBJ2-1	TRBV18	NA	CASAGGSGPYNEQFF	TGTGCCAGCGCAGGGGGTAGCGGCCCCTACAATGAGCAGTTCTTC
once	TRBJ2-7	TRBV7-8	TRBD1	CASSWDRGSAYEQYF	TGTGCCAGCAGTTGGGACAGGGGCTCGGCTTACGAGCAGTACTTC
few	TRBJ1-6	TRBV11-2	NA	CASSPDRNSPLHF	TGTGCCAGCAGCCCGGACAGAAATTCACCCCTCCACTTT
NA	TRBJ2-2	TRBV18	NA	CASSPTGTGELFF	TGTGCCAGCTCACCAACGGGAACCGGGGAGCTGTTTTTT
NA	TRBJ2-7	TRBV6-1	NA	CASSRELGSSYEQYF	TGTGCCAGCAGCCGGGAACTGGGGAGCTCCTACGAGCAGTACTTC
NA	TRBJ1-4	TRBV7-9	NA	CASRGAGNGEKLFF	TGTGCCAGCAGAGGCGCGGGGAATGGAGAAAAACTGTTTTTT
once	TRBJ2-3	TRBV5-6	NA	CASSNRQSDTQYF	TGTGCCAGCAGCAATCGACAATCAGATACGCAGTATTTT
NA	TRBJ1-2	TRBV10-2	NA	CASSESTANYGYTF	TGCGCCAGCAGTGAGTCGACAGCTAACTATGGCTACACCTTC
NA	TRBJ2-7	TRBV30	NA	CAWNSGQYEQYF	TGTGCCTGGAATTCGGGACAATACGAGCAGTACTTC
once	TRBJ1-4	TRBV18	TRBD1	CASSPQGAVGEKLFF	TGTGCCAGCTCACCACAGGGGGCGGTGGGTGAAAAACTGTTTTTT
NA	TRBJ2-7	TRBV28	TRBD1	CASSYPGQGPSEQYF	TGTGCCAGCAGCTATCCGGGACAGGGACCCTCGGAGCAGTACTTC
NA	TRBJ2-6	TRBV5-1	NA	CASSLQTGTGANVLTF	TGCGCCAGCAGCCTGCAAACAGGGACTGGGGCCAACGTCCTGACTTTC
NA	TRBJ1-2	TRBV15	TRBD1	CATSRQGNYGYTF	TGTGCCACCAGTCGACAGGGGAACTATGGCTACACCTTC
NA	TRBJ2-7	TRBV7-9	TRBD1	CASSTQGEGEQYF	TGTGCCAGCAGCACCCAGGGGGAAGGCGAGCAGTACTTC
NA	TRBJ2-1	TRBV7-3	TRBD2	CASSEVGLAYNEQFF	TGTGCCAGCAGCGAAGTGGGACTAGCCTATAATGAGCAGTTCTTC
NA	TRBJ2-2	TRBV5-6	TRBD2	CASSFGLAGGTGELFF	TGTGCCAGCAGCTTTGGACTAGCGGGAGGGACCGGGGAGCTGTTTTTT
NA	TRBJ1-2	TRBV6-5	TRBD1	CASSRQGYYGYTF	TGTGCCAGCAGTCGACAGGGGTACTATGGCTACACCTTC
NA	TRBJ2-7	TRBV6-4	TRBD2	CASSDSEYSSGTYEQYF	TGTGCCAGCAGTGACTCGGAGTACTCTAGCGGAACCTACGAGCAGTACTTC
NA	TRBJ2-3	TRBV7-2	TRBD2	CASSSIWTSGRAEDTQYF	TGTGCCAGCAGCTCAATTTGGACTAGCGGGAGGGCCGAAGATACGCAGTATTTT
NA	TRBJ2-7	TRBV11-2	TRBD1	CASSIQGATPNEQYF	TGTGCCAGCAGCATACAGGGGGCAACTCCTAATGAGCAGTACTTC
NA	TRBJ2-7	TRBV5-4	NA	CASSLGPGLPPYEQYF	TGTGCCAGCAGCCTAGGCCCGGGACTTCCCCCCTACGAGCAGTACTTC
NA	TRBJ2-1	TRBV12-2	NA	CASRLAGTYNRNEQFF	TGTGCAAGTCGCTTAGCGGGGACCTATAATCGCAATGAGCAGTTCTTC